This T cell receptor beta chain was captured by sequencing in a study of control samples from healthy donors and cancer patients. Germline loops: CDR1 LGHDT, CDR2 YNNKEL (reference sequence). This CDR3 has 15 residues. V shed 1 base, J shed 9 bases, and the junction held 7 bases outside the gene matches. The protocol was immunoSEQ multiplex PCR, while the TCRdb copy is restricted to in-frame clones and leaves out a portion. This table holds some 120,000 clones, 90% to 95% found once. The source of this sequence is a woman aged 18-30 years in good health. The sequenced sample was blood. The chain links TRBV3-1 (or the pseudogene TRBV3-2) to TRBJ2-1; 9 bases align to TRBD2. The DNA of the CDR3 is TGTGCCAGCAGCCAAGGTCAAGGGACTAGCCGTGAGCAGTTCTTC. Protein: CASSQGQGTSREQFF.